Sequencing of this T cell receptor (beta chain) was carried out in a study of blood T cells in healthy people across ages. Then a second PCR, running about 6 to 12 cycles, was carried out with a sample-barcoded 5' primer and a J-beta primer mix. Tagging of each cDNA molecule was performed by a template-switch adaptor with 12 random nucleotides. Each CDR3 protein gets one entry after TCRdb re-called the 5' RACE reads with MiXCR. The table has 1.5 million to 2 million distinct CDR3 sequences, 30% to 40% seen once. CDR1 SGHTA and CDR2 FQGNSA come from the germline V gene. This CDR3 comprises 17 residues. On this clonotype: What it binds is unknown. A read error may account for a junction end that differs from germline.

Whole-study results and caveats: Naive CD4+ cells and diversity were both higher in long-lived donors than in aged donors. Diversity estimates from one million T cells were considered underestimates.

Donor samples were obtained from healthy Caucasian individuals from Russia, aged about 6 to 95. This sequence originates from a woman between 25 and 40 years old in good health. The V gene is TRBV7-2, the J gene TRBJ2-6; 12 bases are a match to TRBD1. The specimen sequenced was blood. CDR3 amino acids: CASSFRDRGHGANILTF. The CDR3 bases are TGTGCCAGCAGCTTCCGGGACAGGGGGCATGGGGCCAACATCCTGACTTTC. The full variable domain, completed using reference TRBV7-2 and TRBJ2-6, is GAGVSQSPSNKVTEKGKDVELRCDPISGHTALYWYRQSLGQGLEFLIYFQGNSAPDKSGLPSDRFSAERTGGSVSTLTIQRTQQEDSAVYLCASSFRDRGHGANILTFGAGSRLTVL.